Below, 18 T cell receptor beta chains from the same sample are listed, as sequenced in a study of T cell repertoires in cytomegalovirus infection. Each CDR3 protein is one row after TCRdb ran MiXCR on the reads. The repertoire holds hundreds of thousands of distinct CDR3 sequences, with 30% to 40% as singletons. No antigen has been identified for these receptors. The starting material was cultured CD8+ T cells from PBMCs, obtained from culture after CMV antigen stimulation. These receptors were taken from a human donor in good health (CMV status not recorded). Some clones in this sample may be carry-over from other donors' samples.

CDR3 DNA sequence: TGTGCCAGCAGTTTCGCGGGGGCGAAAGGTCAGCCCCAGCATTTT. This translates into CASSFAGAKGQPQHF. This sequence joins TRBV12-3 or TRBV12-4 and TRBJ1-5; D possibly corresponds to TRBD1 (6 bases). The CDR3 length is 15 residues. The germline V and J ends were trimmed by 3 bases and 6 bases, with 15 bases remaining between them.

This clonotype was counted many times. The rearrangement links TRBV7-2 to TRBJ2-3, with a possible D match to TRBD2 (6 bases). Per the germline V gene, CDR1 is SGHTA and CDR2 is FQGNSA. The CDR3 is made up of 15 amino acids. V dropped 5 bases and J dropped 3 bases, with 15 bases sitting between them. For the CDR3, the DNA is TGTGCCAGCAGCCCTTCTGGGAGGAGGACAGATACGCAGTATTTT. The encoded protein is CASSPSGRRTDTQYF.

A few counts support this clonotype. CDR3 DNA sequence: TGTGCCAGCAGCCACAGGGGACAGTATGGCTACACCTTC. Translated: CASSHRGQYGYTF. V and J are TRBV7-6 and TRBJ1-2; TRBD1 aligns across 7 bases. V lost 5 bases and J lost 5; bases outside the gene matches: 5. The CDR3 loop spans 13 amino acids. In germline, CDR1 is SGHVS, CDR2 FNYEAQ. Filled out from reference TRBV7-6 and TRBJ1-2, the complete variable domain reads GAGVSQSPRYKVTKRGQDVALRCDPISGHVSLYWYRQALGQGPEFLTYFNYEAQQDKSGLPNDRFSAERPEGSISTLTIQRTEQRDSAMYRCASSHRGQYGYTFGSGTRLTVV.

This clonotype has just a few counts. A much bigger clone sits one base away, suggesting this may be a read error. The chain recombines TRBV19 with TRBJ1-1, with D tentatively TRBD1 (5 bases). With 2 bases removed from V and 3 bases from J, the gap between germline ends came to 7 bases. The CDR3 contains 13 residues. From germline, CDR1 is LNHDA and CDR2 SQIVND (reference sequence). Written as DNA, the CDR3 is TGTGCCAGTAGTATATCGGGGCACACTGAAGCTTTCTTT. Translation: CASSISGHTEAFF.

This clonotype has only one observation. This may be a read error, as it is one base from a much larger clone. The CDR3 bases are TGTGTCAGCAGCACGACCGGGATGGGCAATCAGCCCCAGCATTTT. Protein sequence: CVSSTTGMGNQPQHF. The chain joins TRBV6-5 to TRBJ1-5; D remains ambiguous. Germline loops: CDR1 MNHEY, CDR2 SVGAGI. The CDR3 spans 15 residues.

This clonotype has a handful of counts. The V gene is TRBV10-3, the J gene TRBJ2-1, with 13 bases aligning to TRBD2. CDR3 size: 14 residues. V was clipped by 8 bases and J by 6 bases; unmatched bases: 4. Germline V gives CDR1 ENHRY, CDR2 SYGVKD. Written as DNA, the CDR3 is TGTGCCATCCGGACTAGCGGGAGATCCAATGAGCAGTTCTTC. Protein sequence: CAIRTSGRSNEQFF.

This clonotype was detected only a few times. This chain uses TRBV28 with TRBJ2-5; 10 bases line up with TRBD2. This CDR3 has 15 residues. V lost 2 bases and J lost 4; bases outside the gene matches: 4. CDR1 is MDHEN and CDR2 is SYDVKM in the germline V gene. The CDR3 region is CASSLVLAGAETQYF. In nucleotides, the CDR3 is TGTGCCAGCAGTTTAGTTCTAGCGGGGGCAGAGACCCAGTACTTC.

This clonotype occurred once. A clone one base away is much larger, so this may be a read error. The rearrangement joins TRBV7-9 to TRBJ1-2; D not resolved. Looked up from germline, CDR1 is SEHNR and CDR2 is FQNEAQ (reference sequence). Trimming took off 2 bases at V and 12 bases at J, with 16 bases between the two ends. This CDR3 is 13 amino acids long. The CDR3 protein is CASSLPSLSGHTF. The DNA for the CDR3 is TGTGCCAGCAGCTTACCGTCTTTAAGCGGCCACACCTTC. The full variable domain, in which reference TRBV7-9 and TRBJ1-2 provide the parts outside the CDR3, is DTGVSQNPRHKITKRGQNVTFRCDPISEHNRLYWYRQTLGQGPEFLTYFQNEAQLEKSRLLSDRFSAERPKGSFSTLEIQRTEQGDSAMYLCASSLPSLSGHTFGSGTRLTVV.

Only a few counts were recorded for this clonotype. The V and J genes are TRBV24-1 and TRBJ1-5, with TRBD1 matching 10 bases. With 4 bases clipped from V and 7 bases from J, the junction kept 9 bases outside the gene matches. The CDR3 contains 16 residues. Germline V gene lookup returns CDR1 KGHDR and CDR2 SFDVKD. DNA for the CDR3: TGTGCCACCAGTGAACGGGACAGGGGATGGGAACAGCCCCAGCATTTT. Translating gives CATSERDRGWEQPQHF.

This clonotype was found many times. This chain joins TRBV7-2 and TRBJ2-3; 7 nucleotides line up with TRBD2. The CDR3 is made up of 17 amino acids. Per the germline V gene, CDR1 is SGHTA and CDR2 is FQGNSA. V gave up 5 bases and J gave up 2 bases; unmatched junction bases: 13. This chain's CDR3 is CASSPWGGASPTDTQYF. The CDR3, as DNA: TGTGCCAGCAGCCCTTGGGGGGGAGCCTCTCCCACAGATACGCAGTATTTT.

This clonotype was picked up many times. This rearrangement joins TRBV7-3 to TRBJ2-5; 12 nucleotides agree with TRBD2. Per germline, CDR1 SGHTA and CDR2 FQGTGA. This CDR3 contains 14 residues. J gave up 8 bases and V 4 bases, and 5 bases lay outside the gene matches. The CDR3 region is CASSSATSGGTQYF. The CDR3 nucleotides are TGTGCCAGCAGCTCCGCGACTAGCGGGGGAACCCAGTACTTC.

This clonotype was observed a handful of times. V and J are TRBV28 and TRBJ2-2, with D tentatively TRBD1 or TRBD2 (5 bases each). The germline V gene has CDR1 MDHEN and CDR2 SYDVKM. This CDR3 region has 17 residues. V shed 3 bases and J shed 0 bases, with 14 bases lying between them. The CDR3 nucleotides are TGTGCCAGCAGTTTTGAGGCTGGGACCTCGAACACCGGGGAGCTGTTTTTT. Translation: CASSFEAGTSNTGELFF.

CDR3 DNA sequence: TGTGCCAGCAGCCAAGATGTTAGAGGACTCCCTCAAGAGACCCAGTACTTC. It encodes CASSQDVRGLPQETQYF. V usage is TRBV14 and J usage is TRBJ2-5, with D perhaps matching TRBD2 (5 bases). The V end was cut by 0 bases, the J end by 2 bases, with 16 bases between. The CDR3 is 17 amino acids. Per the germline V gene, CDR1 is SGHDN and CDR2 is FVKESK.

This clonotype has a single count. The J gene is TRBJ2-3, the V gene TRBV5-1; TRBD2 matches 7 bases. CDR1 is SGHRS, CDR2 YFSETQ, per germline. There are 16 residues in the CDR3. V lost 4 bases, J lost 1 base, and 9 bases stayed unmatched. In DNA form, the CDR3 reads TGCGCCAGCAGCCGAGTTACTAGCGACCGCACAGATACGCAGTATTTT. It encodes CASSRVTSDRTDTQYF.

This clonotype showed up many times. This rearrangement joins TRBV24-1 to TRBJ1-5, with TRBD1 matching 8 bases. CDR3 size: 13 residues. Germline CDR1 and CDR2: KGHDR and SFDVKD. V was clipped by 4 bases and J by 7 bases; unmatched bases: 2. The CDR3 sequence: CATSERQGQPQHF. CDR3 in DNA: TGTGCCACCAGTGAACGACAGGGGCAGCCCCAGCATTTT.

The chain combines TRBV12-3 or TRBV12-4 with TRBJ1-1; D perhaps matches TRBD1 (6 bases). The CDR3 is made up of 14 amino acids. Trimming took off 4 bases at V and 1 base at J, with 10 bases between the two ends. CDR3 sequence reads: CASSYYRENTEAFF. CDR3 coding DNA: TGTGCCAGCAGTTATTACAGGGAGAACACTGAAGCTTTCTTT.

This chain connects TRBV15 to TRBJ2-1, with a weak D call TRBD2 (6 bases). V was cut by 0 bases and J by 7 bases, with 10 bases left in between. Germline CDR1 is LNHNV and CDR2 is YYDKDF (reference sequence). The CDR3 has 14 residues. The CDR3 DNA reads TGTGCCACCAGCAGAGAGGCGGGGTTGAATGAGCAGTTCTTC. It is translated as CATSREAGLNEQFF.

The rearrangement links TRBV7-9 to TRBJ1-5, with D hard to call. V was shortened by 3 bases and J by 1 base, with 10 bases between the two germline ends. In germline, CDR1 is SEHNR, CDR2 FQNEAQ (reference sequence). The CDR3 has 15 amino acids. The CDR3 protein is CASSFTPFSNQPQHF. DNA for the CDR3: TGTGCCAGCAGCTTCACCCCCTTCAGCAATCAGCCCCAGCATTTT.